What follows are 25 T cell receptor beta chains derived from one specimen sequenced in a study of T cells after yellow fever vaccination. TCRdb reprocessed the 5' RACE reads via MiXCR and lists one record per CDR3 protein. The sample has 620,000 or so distinct CDR3 sequences, around 16% seen once. Material: PBMCs, obtained more than 4 days after the first yellow fever vaccination. These receptors were obtained from a man aged 18 to 30 who received the YFV17D yellow fever vaccine.

V gene TRBV4-1 combines with J gene TRBJ1-6; possible D gene TRBD1, 5 bases. The germline V gene has CDR1 MGHRA and CDR2 YSYEKL. This CDR3 comprises 16 residues. Trimming cost V 8 bases and J 5 bases, with 19 bases left between them. The CDR3 loop is CASGSGGAYDNSPLHF. The CDR3, as DNA: TGCGCCAGCGGGAGTGGAGGGGCTTATGATAATTCACCCCTCCACTTT.

This clonotype appeared a few times. CDR3 residues: CASSLVGGGSDTQYF. For the CDR3, the DNA is TGCGCCAGCAGCTTGGTTGGCGGGGGGTCCGATACGCAGTATTTT. The rearrangement uses TRBV5-1 and TRBJ2-3; 8 bases are a match to TRBD2. The CDR3 is made up of 15 amino acids. Germline V gene lookup returns CDR1 SGHRS and CDR2 YFSETQ. V trimming: 0 bases; J trimming: 6 bases; junction bases outside the gene matches: 6.

This clonotype was recorded a few times. The chain is built from TRBV5-1 and TRBJ1-2; D unresolved. Germline V gene data show CDR1 as SGHRS and CDR2 as YFSETQ. Trimming cost V 4 bases and J 6 bases, with 13 bases left between them. The CDR3 is 13 residues long. CDR3 amino acids: CASSAGLRDGYTF. CDR3 sequence (DNA): TGCGCCAGCAGCGCCGGCCTCCGGGATGGCTACACCTTC.

This sequence joins TRBV24-1 and TRBJ2-1; no clear D. The CDR3 totals 13 residues. The V gene lost 4 bases and the J gene lost 12 bases, with 15 bases spanning the gap. Germline CDR1 and CDR2: KGHDR and SFDVKD. The CDR3 is CATSDSYIYPQFF. The CDR3 nucleotides read TGTGCCACCAGTGACTCCTATATTTACCCGCAGTTCTTC.

V gene TRBV19 combines with J gene TRBJ2-5; TRBD2 might be the D (5 bases). The V gene's germline CDR1 is LNHDA and CDR2 SQIVND (reference sequence). Trimming cost V 1 base and J 1 base, with 10 bases left between them. The CDR3 spans 15 residues. The CDR3 here is CASSIVRGAQETQYF. The CDR3 coding sequence is TGTGCCAGTAGTATAGTACGGGGAGCCCAAGAGACCCAGTACTTC.

V and J are TRBV12-3 or TRBV12-4 and TRBJ2-2, with 9 bases matching TRBD1. The CDR3 spans 16 residues. V lost 6 bases to trimming and J lost 0 bases; unmatched junction nucleotides: 5. The CDR3 coding sequence is TGTGCCAGCAGCACCGGGACAGGGTCGAACACCGGGGAGCTGTTTTTT. It yields the protein CASSTGTGSNTGELFF.

This chain joins TRBV5-1 and TRBJ2-2; D may match TRBD1 or TRBD2 (5 bases each). With 6 bases removed from V and 4 bases from J, the gap between germline ends came to 13 bases. There are 14 residues in the CDR3. Per germline, CDR1 SGHRS and CDR2 YFSETQ. The CDR3 coding sequence is TGCGCCAGCATCGGGGCCGGGACCACCGGGGAGCTGTTTTTT. Its protein is CASIGAGTTGELFF.

V gene TRBV12-3 or TRBV12-4 combines with J gene TRBJ1-1, with D maybe TRBD1 (6 bases). The length of the CDR3 is 13 residues. Trimming took off 8 bases at V and 4 bases at J, with 14 bases between the two ends. The DNA for the CDR3 is TGTGCCAGCGGCCCCGGGGGCGGCACTGAAGCTTTCTTT. It encodes CASGPGGGTEAFF.

This clonotype was seen only a few times. The chain is built from TRBV20-1 and TRBJ2-3, with D hard to call. V gave up 5 bases and J gave up 4 bases, with 16 bases separating them. CDR1 is DFQATT, CDR2 SNEGSKA, per germline (reference sequence). The CDR3 is 14 amino acids. The chain's CDR3 is CSAHGSPRADTQYF. In DNA, the CDR3 is TGCAGTGCTCACGGGTCCCCAAGAGCAGATACGCAGTATTTT.

The chain links TRBV4-2 to TRBJ2-3; D is possibly TRBD2 (7 bases). V was trimmed by 1 base and J by 3 bases, leaving 14 bases between them. The CDR3 consists of 16 residues. Germline lookup yields CDR1 LGHNA and CDR2 YNFKEQ. CDR3 in amino acids: CASSQGSGGRTDTQYF. CDR3 nucleotides: TGTGCCAGCAGCCAAGGATCCGGGGGGCGTACAGATACGCAGTATTTT.

On this clonotype itself: Compared with germline, one end of the junction differs, possibly owing to a read error. The V call is TRBV20-1, the J call TRBJ2-2, with 9 bases lining up with TRBD2. This CDR3 is built from 16 residues. Germline V lookup: CDR1 DFQATT, CDR2 SNEGSKA (reference sequence). The CDR3 here is CCARDFRGGAAGELFF. The DNA for the CDR3 is TGCTGTGCTAGAGATTTCCGCGGGGGGGCCGCCGGGGAGCTGTTTTTT.

The chain recombines TRBV20-1 with TRBJ1-5; D gene ambiguous. The CDR3 loop spans 13 amino acids. The V end was cut by 1 base, the J end by 4 bases, with 8 bases between. Germline V gene lookup returns CDR1 DFQATT and CDR2 SNEGSKA (reference sequence). The CDR3 sequence is CSARVAPNQPQHF. CDR3 DNA: TGCAGTGCTAGAGTTGCACCGAATCAGCCCCAGCATTTT.

The genes are TRBV2 and TRBJ1-2, with D tentatively TRBD1 (5 bases). This CDR3 contains 13 residues. Germline values: CDR1 SNHLY, CDR2 FYNNEI. Trimming cost V 1 base and J 8 bases, with 11 bases left between them. This CDR3 is CASSEVDGGGYTF. The DNA for the CDR3 is TGTGCCAGCAGTGAAGTGGACGGGGGAGGCTACACCTTC.

The chain joins TRBV20-1 to TRBJ1-2; D uncertain. The V end lost 6 bases, the J end lost 0 bases, and 14 bases lay between the germline ends. Germline V gives CDR1 DFQATT, CDR2 SNEGSKA (reference sequence). The CDR3 consists of 14 residues. The CDR3 coding sequence is TGCAGTGCCAAGGCAGAGGGAGCTAACTATGGCTACACCTTC. This sequence encodes CSAKAEGANYGYTF.

This clonotype was counted between two and nine times. The V call is TRBV5-6, the J call TRBJ2-5; D perhaps matches TRBD1 (6 bases). V lost 3 bases and J lost 2, with 11 bases in between. There are 14 residues in the CDR3. Germline V gene lookup returns CDR1 SGHDT and CDR2 YYEEEE. This CDR3 is CASSYGTPQETQYF. CDR3 nucleotides: TGTGCCAGCAGCTACGGGACACCGCAAGAGACCCAGTACTTC.

V usage is TRBV9 and J usage is TRBJ2-2; TRBD2 might be the D (6 bases). In germline, CDR1 is SGDLS, CDR2 YYNGEE. The ends were cut back, 0 bases at V and 4 bases at J, with 10 bases in the middle. This CDR3 is 15 amino acids long. The CDR3 bases are TGTGCCAGCAGCGTAGATCCTAGCGTCACCGGGGAGCTGTTTTTT. The encoded protein is CASSVDPSVTGELFF.

The chain combines TRBV6-2 or TRBV6-3 with TRBJ2-5; a weak D match, TRBD2 (7 bases). Germline V lookup: CDR1 MNHEY, CDR2 SVGEGT. The CDR3 loop spans 12 amino acids. As DNA, the CDR3 is TGTGTGACCACCGGGGGGCGAGAGACCCAGTACTTC. Residues: CVTTGGRETQYF.

The gene calls are TRBV11-2 and TRBJ2-7; possible D gene TRBD2, 6 bases. The germline V gene has CDR1 SGHAT and CDR2 FQNNGV. Between the trimmed V and J ends, which lost 5 bases and 4 bases, there was a span of 12 bases. The CDR3 covers 13 residues. The CDR3 coding sequence is TGTGCCAGCAGCCCGGGGGTAAATTACGAGCAGTACTTC. The encoded protein is CASSPGVNYEQYF.

This clonotype was picked up a small number of times. This rearrangement joins TRBV4-1 to TRBJ2-1, with TRBD2 matching over 14 bases. The V gene end was trimmed by 6 bases and the J gene end by 5 bases; junction bases not matched to a gene: 6. This CDR3 has 16 amino acids. Germline assignment: CDR1 MGHRA and CDR2 YSYEKL. The CDR3: CASSRTSGGLHNEQFF. CDR3 bases: TGCGCCAGCAGTAGGACTAGCGGGGGGCTACACAATGAGCAGTTCTTC.

V usage is TRBV11-2 and J usage is TRBJ2-1; 9 nucleotides agree with TRBD1. The CDR3 totals 15 residues. Trimming removed 4 bases from V and 8 bases from J; junction bases left unmatched: 9. Germline V gene data show CDR1 as SGHAT and CDR2 as FQNNGV. The CDR3 DNA reads TGTGCCAGCAGCTCAACCGGGACAGGGTTTCATGAGCAGTTCTTC. Protein: CASSSTGTGFHEQFF.

This clonotype showed up just a few times. Here the CDR3 DNA reads TGCAGTGCTAGGGACAGGGGGGGAAGAAATCAGCCCCAGCATTTT. Protein: CSARDRGGRNQPQHF. The V gene is TRBV20-1, the J gene TRBJ1-5; TRBD1 aligns across 10 bases. With V trimmed by 3 bases and J by 4 bases, 6 bases remained unmatched. This CDR3 has 15 amino acids. CDR1 DFQATT and CDR2 SNEGSKA come from the germline V gene (reference sequence).

The chain has TRBV6-2 or TRBV6-3 and TRBJ2-1; D not resolved. Deletions cut 7 bases from V and 3 bases from J, with 7 bases between. The germline V gene encodes CDR1 MNHEY and CDR2 SVGEGT. CDR3 length: 12 amino acids. DNA of the CDR3: TGTGCCAGCAAGACCTACTACAATGAGCAGTTCTTC. Translating gives CASKTYYNEQFF.

The V and J genes are TRBV9 and TRBJ2-1, with D possibly being TRBD2 (6 bases). Between the trimmed V and J ends, which lost 1 base and 6 bases, there was a span of 14 bases. This CDR3 contains 15 residues. CDR1 is SGDLS and CDR2 is YYNGEE in the germline V gene. The CDR3 sequence: CASSVPGRGLNEQFF. Written as DNA, the CDR3 is TGTGCCAGCAGCGTACCTGGACGGGGACTCAATGAGCAGTTCTTC.

This clonotype appeared a few times. The chain has TRBV5-5 and TRBJ1-1; D gene uncertain. V was clipped by 3 bases and J by 5 bases, with 17 bases between them. Germline values: CDR1 SGHKS, CDR2 YYEKEE (reference sequence). The CDR3 is 15 residues long. The CDR3 loop reads CASSSGPVGDTEAFF. The CDR3 DNA reads as TGTGCCAGCAGCTCGGGCCCGGTCGGGGATACTGAAGCTTTCTTT.

The chain is built from TRBV28 and TRBJ2-1; D unclear. The CDR3 runs 12 residues. The ends were cut back, 2 bases at V and 5 bases at J, with 4 bases in the middle. Germline values: CDR1 MDHEN, CDR2 SYDVKM. The CDR3 nucleotides are TGTGCCAGCAGTTTACCCCACAATGAGCAGTTCTTC. Amino acids: CASSLPHNEQFF.